Reported below is one TCR beta chain. The data stem from a study of blood T cell repertoires in COVID-19. Study-level information: Specimens from acute and convalescent COVID-19 originated in the United States, Italy and Spain. T cells, B-cell-depleted T cells, or PBMCs provided the cDNA or gDNA that served as material.

Authors' processing steps: From reference gene primer amplification, estimates of nucleated cell counts were derived. Assay: immunoSEQ multiplex PCR; the TCRdb copy retains only in-frame clones and omits some. That table gives V, J and clone size, and the DNA gave D and trimming. The sample carries about 190,000 clones, approximately 86% recorded once. Enrolled during active infection, Seattle patients were then followed longitudinally. Trimming took 1 base from V and 4 from J; bases not matched to a gene: 4. This CDR3 contains 14 residues. Looked up from germline, CDR1 is SEHNR and CDR2 is FQNEAQ (reference sequence).

The chain carries TRBV7-9 and TRBJ2-7, with 7 bases that match TRBD1. The sequencing sample was made of peripheral blood. This TCR was sampled from a man of 80 years or more with COVID-19, enrolled during active disease. The DNA of the CDR3 is TGTGCCAGCAGCTTAGGAGACAGGGTTTACGAGCAGTACTTC. Translation gives CASSLGDRVYEQYF.